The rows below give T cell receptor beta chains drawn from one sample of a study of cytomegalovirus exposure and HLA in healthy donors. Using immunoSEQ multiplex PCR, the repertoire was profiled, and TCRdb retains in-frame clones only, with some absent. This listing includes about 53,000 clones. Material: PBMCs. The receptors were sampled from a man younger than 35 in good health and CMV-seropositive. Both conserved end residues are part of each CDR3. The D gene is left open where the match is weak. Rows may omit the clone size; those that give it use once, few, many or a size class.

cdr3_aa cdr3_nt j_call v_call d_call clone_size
CASSTTHSGRRHEQYF TGTGCCAGCAGCACCACTCACAGCGGGAGACGTCACGAGCAGTACTTC TRBJ2-7 TRBV7-2 TRBD2 -
CASSPQLAVNNEQFF TGTGCTAGCAGCCCCCAACTAGCGGTTAACAATGAGCAGTTCTTC TRBJ2-1 TRBV7-7 TRBD2 -
CASSQGGPLETDTQYF TGTGCCAGCAGCCAAGGGGGCCCCCTAGAAACAGATACGCAGTATTTT TRBJ2-3 TRBV4-2 - -
CASRSPTSTDTQYF TGTGCCAGCCGTTCTCCAACTAGCACAGATACGCAGTATTTT TRBJ2-3 TRBV27 - -
CASSEVRDRGKGF TGTGCCAGCAGCGAAGTCCGGGACAGGGGGAAGGGATTT TRBJ1-1 TRBV19 TRBD1 -
CASSPGTGELFF TGTGCCAGCAGCCCCGGGACCGGGGAGCTGTTTTTT TRBJ2-2 TRBV7-8 - -
CASSFAGEYTGELFF TGTGCCAGCAGCTTTGCGGGAGAGTACACCGGGGAGCTGTTTTTT TRBJ2-2 TRBV7-9 TRBD2 -
CASSQELGAVTTEAFF TGTGCCAGCAGCCAAGAGCTCGGAGCGGTGACCACTGAAGCTTTCTTT TRBJ1-1 TRBV4-2 - -
CASSLVYPEGGYTF TGTGCCAGCAGCTTAGTATATCCCGAGGGAGGCTACACCTTC TRBJ1-2 TRBV7-8 - -
CASSLEGTGHNEQFF TGCGCCAGCAGCTTGGAAGGGACAGGGCACAATGAGCAGTTCTTC TRBJ2-1 TRBV5-1 TRBD1 -
CAWSVSSGNTIYF TGTGCCTGGAGTGTCAGCTCTGGAAACACCATATATTTT TRBJ1-3 TRBV30 - -
CASTHRENTEAFF TGTGCCAGCACCCACAGGGAGAACACTGAAGCTTTCTTT TRBJ1-1 TRBV6-6 - -
CASSFGLANWQYF TGTGCCAGCAGCTTCGGGCTAGCGAATTGGCAGTATTTT TRBJ2-3 TRBV7-9 - -
CASSPLRERGYTF TGTGCCAGCAGCCCCCTGAGGGAGCGGGGCTACACCTTC TRBJ1-2 TRBV28 - medium-sized
CASSSLGTGYGYTF TGTGCCAGCAGCTCCCTCGGGACAGGTTATGGCTACACCTTC TRBJ1-2 TRBV5-8 TRBD1 -
CSAIDTYGYTF TGCAGTGCTATTGACACCTATGGCTACACCTTC TRBJ1-2 TRBV20-1 - -
CASSRNLAGEQFF TGTGCCAGCAGCCGAAACCTAGCTGGGGAGCAGTTCTTC TRBJ2-1 TRBV6-4 - -
CAISPGQILSEAFF TGTGCCATCAGTCCTGGACAGATCCTTTCTGAAGCTTTCTTT TRBJ1-1 TRBV10-3 - -
CASSIRTDPNEKLFF TGTGCCAGCAGTATAAGGACAGACCCTAATGAAAAACTGTTTTTT TRBJ1-4 TRBV27 - -
CASSVGGGGTEASF TGTGCCAGCAGCGTAGGTGGGGGGGGTACTGAAGCTTCCTTT TRBJ1-1 TRBV9 - -
CASSVNEGSGYTF TGTGCCAGCAGCGTAAATGAGGGAAGTGGCTACACCTTC TRBJ1-2 TRBV9 - -
CASSDSGSSYNEQFF TGTGCCAGCAGCGATAGCGGGAGTTCCTACAATGAGCAGTTCTTC TRBJ2-1 TRBV5-5 TRBD2 -
CASSDWDRTDTQYF TGTGCCAGCAGTGATTGGGACAGGACAGATACGCAGTATTTT TRBJ2-3 TRBV25-1 TRBD1 -
CASSQRQGRTEAFF TGCGCCAGCAGCCAACGACAGGGCCGGACTGAAGCTTTCTTT TRBJ1-1 TRBV4-1 TRBD1 -
CASSYEGYNEQFF TGTGCCAGTAGTTACGAGGGATACAATGAGCAGTTCTTC TRBJ2-1 TRBV19 - -
CASGWDRRHGYTF TGTGCCAGCGGCTGGGACAGGCGGCATGGCTACACCTTC TRBJ1-2 TRBV6-1 TRBD1 -